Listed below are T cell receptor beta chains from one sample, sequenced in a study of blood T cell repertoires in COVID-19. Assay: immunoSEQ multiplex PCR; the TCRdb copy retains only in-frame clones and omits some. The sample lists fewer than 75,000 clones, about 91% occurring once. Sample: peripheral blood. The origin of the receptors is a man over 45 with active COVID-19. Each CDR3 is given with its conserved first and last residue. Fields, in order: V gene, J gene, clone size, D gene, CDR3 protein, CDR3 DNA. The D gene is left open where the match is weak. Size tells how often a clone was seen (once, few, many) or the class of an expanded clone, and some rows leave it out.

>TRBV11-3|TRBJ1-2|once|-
CASSHRGGANYGYTF
TGTGCCAGCAGCCATCGAGGAGGGGCCAACTATGGCTACACCTTC
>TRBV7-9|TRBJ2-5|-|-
CASSPARDQETQYF
TGTGCCAGCAGCCCGGCCAGGGACCAAGAGACCCAGTACTTC
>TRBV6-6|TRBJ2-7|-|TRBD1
CASRITGARDEQYF
TGTGCCAGCAGGATCACAGGGGCGCGAGACGAGCAGTACTTC
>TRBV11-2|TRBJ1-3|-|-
CASSLPAGNTIYF
TGTGCCAGCAGCTTACCAGCTGGAAACACCATATATTTT
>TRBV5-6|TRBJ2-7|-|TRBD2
CASSFNGGADEQYF
TGTGCCAGCAGCTTCAACGGGGGGGCCGACGAGCAGTACTTC
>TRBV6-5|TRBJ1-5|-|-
CASDQGSGQPQHF
TGTGCCAGCGACCAGGGGTCAGGTCAGCCCCAGCATTTT
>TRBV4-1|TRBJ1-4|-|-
CASSPWGVFATNEKLFF
TGCGCCAGCAGCCCTTGGGGGGTCTTTGCAACTAATGAAAAACTGTTTTTT
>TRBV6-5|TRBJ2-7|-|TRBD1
CASSTGERTYEQYF
TGTGCCAGCAGTACAGGGGAGCGGACCTACGAGCAGTACTTC
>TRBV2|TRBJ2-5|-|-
CASSENLGETQYF
TGTGCCAGCAGTGAAAATCTCGGGGAGACCCAGTACTTC
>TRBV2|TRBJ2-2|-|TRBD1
CASSSDRQNTGELFF
TGTGCCAGCAGTTCGGACAGGCAGAACACCGGGGAGCTGTTTTTT
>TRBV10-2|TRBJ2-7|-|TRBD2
CAISSGQYEQYF
TGCGCCATCTCTAGCGGGCAATACGAGCAGTACTTC
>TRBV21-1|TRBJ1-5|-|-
CASSAPEGDNQPQHF
TGTGCCAGCAGCGCCCCGGAGGGCGACAATCAGCCCCAGCATTTT
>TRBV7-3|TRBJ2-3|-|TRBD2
CASSPSSGGGSDTQYF
TGTGCCAGCAGCCCCTCTAGCGGGGGGGGATCAGATACGCAGTATTTT
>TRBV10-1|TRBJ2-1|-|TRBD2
CASVKYSGRLNEQFF
TGCGCCAGCGTTAAATATAGCGGGAGGCTTAATGAGCAGTTCTTC
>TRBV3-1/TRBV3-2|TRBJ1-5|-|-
CASSQHNNQPQHF
TGTGCCAGCAGCCAACACAACAATCAGCCCCAGCATTTT
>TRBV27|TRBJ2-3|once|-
CASSLRGQKDTQYF
TGTGCCAGCAGTTTACGAGGACAAAAAGATACGCAGTATTTT
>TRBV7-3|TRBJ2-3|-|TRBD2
CASSPGLLAGGGDTQYF
TGTGCCAGCAGTCCCGGCCTACTAGCGGGGGGCGGGGATACGCAGTATTTT
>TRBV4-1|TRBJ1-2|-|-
CASSQVAKKGDYGYTF
TGCGCCAGCAGCCAAGTGGCCAAAAAGGGGGACTATGGCTACACCTTC
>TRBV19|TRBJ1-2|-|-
CASSIGGNYGYTF
TGTGCCAGTAGTATCGGCGGCAACTATGGCTACACCTTC
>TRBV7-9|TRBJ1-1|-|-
CASSGPQPSPNTEAFF
TGTGCCAGCAGCGGGCCCCAACCATCGCCAAACACTGAAGCTTTCTTT
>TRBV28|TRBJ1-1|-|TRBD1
CASSSGQVLNTESFF
TGTGCCAGCAGTTCTGGACAGGTGCTGAACACTGAATCTTTCTTT
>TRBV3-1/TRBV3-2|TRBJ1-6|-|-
CASSQAQGRSPLHF
TGTGCCAGCAGCCAAGCTCAGGGGCGATCACCCCTCCACTTT
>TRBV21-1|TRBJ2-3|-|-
CASPVEYIPGQGGSSTDTQYF
TGTGCCAGCCCTGTGGAATATATCCCGGGACAGGGGGGTTCTAGCACAGATACGCAGTATTTT
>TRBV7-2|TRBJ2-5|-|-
CASSLAREETQYF
TGTGCCAGCAGCTTAGCCAGGGAAGAGACCCAGTACTTC
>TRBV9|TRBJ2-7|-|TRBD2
CASSVGGTSGSGYEQYF
TGTGCCAGCAGCGTAGGTGGGACTAGCGGGAGCGGCTACGAGCAGTACTTC
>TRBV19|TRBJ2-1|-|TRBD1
CASRLRQGSISNEQFF
TGTGCCAGTAGACTTAGACAGGGTTCGATTAGCAATGAGCAGTTCTTC
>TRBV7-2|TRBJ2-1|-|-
CASSLVGGVDEQFF
TGTGCCAGCAGCTTAGTGGGGGGAGTCGATGAGCAGTTCTTC
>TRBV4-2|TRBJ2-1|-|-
CASSQERGGDEQFF
TGTGCCAGCAGCCAAGAAAGGGGCGGCGATGAGCAGTTCTTC
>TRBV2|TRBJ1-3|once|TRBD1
CASSRQGELSSGNTIYF
TGTGCCAGCAGCCGACAGGGGGAACTTAGCTCTGGAAACACCATATATTTT
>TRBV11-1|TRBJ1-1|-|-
CASSFRDPGEAFF
TGTGCCAGCAGCTTCCGGGATCCCGGGGAAGCTTTCTTT
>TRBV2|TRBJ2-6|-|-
CASRALASSGANVLTF
TGTGCCAGCAGAGCCCTTGCGTCCTCTGGGGCCAACGTCCTGACTTTC
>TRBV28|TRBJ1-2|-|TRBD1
CASSTSGQGLYGYTF
TGTGCCAGCAGCACCTCGGGACAGGGCCTATATGGCTACACCTTC
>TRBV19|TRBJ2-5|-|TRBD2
CASSTSGGEETQYF
TGTGCCAGTAGTACTAGCGGGGGGGAAGAGACCCAGTACTTC
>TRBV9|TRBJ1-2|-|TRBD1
CASSVVVTGGGYTF
TGTGCCAGCAGCGTAGTTGTAACAGGGGGTGGCTACACCTTC
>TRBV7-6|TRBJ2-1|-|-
CASSLGAGRVVDEQFF
TGTGCCAGCAGCTTAGGGGCCGGGAGAGTCGTAGATGAGCAGTTCTTC
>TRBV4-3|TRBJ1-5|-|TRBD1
CASSPGGSNQPQHF
TGCGCCAGCAGCCCAGGGGGTAGCAATCAGCCCCAGCATTTT
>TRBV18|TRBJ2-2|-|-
CASSPEAAGELFF
TGTGCCAGCTCACCAGAGGCGGCCGGGGAGCTGTTTTTT
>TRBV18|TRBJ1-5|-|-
CASSPSAGVLGNQPQHF
TGTGCCAGCTCACCATCGGCAGGGGTGTTAGGCAATCAGCCCCAGCATTTT
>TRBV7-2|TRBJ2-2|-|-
CASSLQGNTGELFF
TGTGCCAGCAGCTTACAGGGGAACACCGGGGAGCTGTTTTTT
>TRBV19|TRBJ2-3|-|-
CASSIPNYPDTQYF
TGTGCCAGTAGTATTCCTAACTACCCTGATACGCAGTATTTT
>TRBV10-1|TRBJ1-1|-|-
CASSAEMSGTEAFF
TGCGCCAGCAGTGCCGAAATGTCGGGCACTGAAGCTTTCTTT
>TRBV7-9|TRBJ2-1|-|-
CASSPKRQPSYNEQFF
TGTGCCAGCAGCCCCAAGCGGCAACCATCCTACAATGAGCAGTTCTTC
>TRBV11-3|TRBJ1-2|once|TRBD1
CASSPRDREDGYTF
TGTGCCAGCAGCCCCCGGGACAGGGAAGATGGCTACACCTTC
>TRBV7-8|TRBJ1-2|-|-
CASSLGATNYGYTF
TGTGCCAGCAGCCTGGGGGCTACTAACTATGGCTACACCTTC
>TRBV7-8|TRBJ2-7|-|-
CASSYSLPGSSYEQYF
TGTGCCAGCAGTTATAGCCTCCCGGGTAGCTCCTACGAGCAGTACTTC
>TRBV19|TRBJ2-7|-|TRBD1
CASADRAAYEQYF
TGTGCCAGTGCCGACAGGGCCGCCTACGAGCAGTACTTC
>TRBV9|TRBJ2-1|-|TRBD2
CASSVLPSGSEEQFF
TGTGCCAGCAGCGTGTTGCCTAGCGGGAGTGAGGAGCAGTTCTTC
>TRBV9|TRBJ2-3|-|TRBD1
CASSVDPDRVRDTQYF
TGTGCCAGCAGCGTCGACCCGGACAGGGTTAGAGATACGCAGTATTTT
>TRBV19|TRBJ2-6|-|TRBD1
CASSMGPRTGGGGANVLTF
TGTGCCAGTAGTATGGGCCCGCGGACAGGGGGTGGTGGGGCCAACGTCCTGACTTTC
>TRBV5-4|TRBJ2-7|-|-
CASSLATGNSYEQYF
TGTGCCAGCAGCCTGGCTACAGGGAACTCCTACGAGCAGTACTTC
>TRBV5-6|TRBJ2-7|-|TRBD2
CASSSMTSGSYEQYF
TGTGCCAGCAGCTCCATGACTAGCGGGAGCTACGAGCAGTACTTC
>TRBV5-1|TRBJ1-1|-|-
CASSSGGRENTEAFF
TGCGCCAGCAGCTCCGGCGGCAGGGAAAACACTGAAGCTTTCTTT
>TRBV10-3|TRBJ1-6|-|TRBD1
CAISLRTGTNSPLHF
TGTGCCATCAGTCTGAGGACAGGGACTAATTCACCCCTCCACTTT